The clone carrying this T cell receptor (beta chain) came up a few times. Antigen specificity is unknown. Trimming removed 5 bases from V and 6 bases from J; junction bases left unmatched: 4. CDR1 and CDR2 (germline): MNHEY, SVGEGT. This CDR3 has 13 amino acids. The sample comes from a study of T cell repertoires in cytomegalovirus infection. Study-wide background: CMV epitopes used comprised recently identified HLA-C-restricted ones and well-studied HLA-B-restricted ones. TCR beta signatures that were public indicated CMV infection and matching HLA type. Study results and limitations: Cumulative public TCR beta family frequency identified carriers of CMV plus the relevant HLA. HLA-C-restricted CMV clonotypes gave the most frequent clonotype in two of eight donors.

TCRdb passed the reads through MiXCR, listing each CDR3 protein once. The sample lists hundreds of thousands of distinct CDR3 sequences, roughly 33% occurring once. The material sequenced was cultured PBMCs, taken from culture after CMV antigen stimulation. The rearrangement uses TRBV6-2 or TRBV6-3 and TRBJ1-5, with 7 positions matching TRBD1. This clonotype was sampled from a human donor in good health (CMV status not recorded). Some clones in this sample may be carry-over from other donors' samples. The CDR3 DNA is TGTGCCAGCAGTGAGGCAGGGGGTCAGCCCCAGCATTTT. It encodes CASSEAGGQPQHF.